This entry lists 21 T cell receptor beta chains sequenced from one sample in a study of blood T cell repertoires in COVID-19. Clones were read by immunoSEQ multiplex PCR, and TCRdb kept only the in-frame ones, dropping some. The sample holds about 91,000 clones, around 90% seen once. Sequencing used peripheral blood. These receptors were collected from a woman in her seventies with acute or convalescent COVID-19.

The chain uses TRBV7-8 and TRBJ1-3; D gene uncertain. Trimming removed 4 bases from V and 0 bases from J, with 13 bases in between. Germline assignment: CDR1 SGHVS and CDR2 FQNEAQ. CDR3 length: 16 residues. The DNA for the CDR3 is TGTGCCAGCAGCTATGAGAGGATCAGCTCTGGAAACACCATATATTTT. Translated, it gives CASSYERISSGNTIYF.

The chain couples TRBV5-4 to TRBJ1-1; no clear D. CDR3 length: 13 residues. Trimming took 5 bases from V and 0 from J, leaving 8 bases between them. CDR1 is SGHNT, CDR2 YYREEE, per germline (reference sequence). The CDR3 is CASRQTLNTEAFF. Written as DNA, the CDR3 is TGTGCCAGCAGGCAGACACTGAACACTGAAGCTTTCTTT.

The rearrangement joins TRBV6-6 to TRBJ2-7; TRBD2 agrees at 7 bases. V dropped 8 bases and J dropped 6; count of bases not matched to a gene: 19. Germline values: CDR1 MNHNY, CDR2 SVGAGI (reference sequence). The CDR3 is 16 amino acids. CDR3 coding DNA: TGTGCCAGCTTGGGTTACAGTCCTGGGGGGGTCGGCGAGCAGTACTTC. Its translation: CASLGYSPGGVGEQYF.

This chain connects TRBV7-2 to TRBJ1-1; D gene unclear. CDR1 and CDR2 from the germline V gene are SGHTA and FQGNSA. The CDR3 sequence is 15 residues long. Trimming stripped 4 bases from V and 5 bases from J, with 17 bases between. The DNA of the CDR3 is TGTGCCAGCAGCTCCCGAGCGGTCGGCAGGACTGAAGCTTTCTTT. Protein sequence: CASSSRAVGRTEAFF.

The rearrangement links TRBV5-1 to TRBJ2-7; 8 bases agree with TRBD2. Losses at the gene ends were 1 base for V and 4 bases for J; bases not matched to a gene: 4. The CDR3 has 14 amino acids. Per the germline V gene, CDR1 is SGHRS and CDR2 is YFSETQ. CDR3 region: CASSLTSGGYEQYF. CDR3 nucleotides: TGCGCCAGCAGCTTGACTAGCGGAGGATACGAGCAGTACTTC.

CDR3 protein: CASQQGASTNYGYTF. CDR3 nucleotides: TGTGCCAGTCAGCAGGGGGCATCCACTAACTATGGCTACACCTTC. The rearrangement uses TRBV19 and TRBJ1-2, with 8 nucleotides matching TRBD1. This CDR3 is 15 amino acids long. Germline V gene lookup returns CDR1 LNHDA and CDR2 SQIVND (reference sequence). V lost 8 bases and J lost 0; bases outside the gene matches: 8.

The rearrangement joins TRBV29-1 to TRBJ1-5; possibly TRBD1 for D (6 bases). Germline loops: CDR1 SQVTM, CDR2 ANQGSEA. Trimming removed 6 bases at V and 4 bases at J, with 13 bases between. The CDR3 is 13 residues long. As DNA, the CDR3 is TGCAGCGTCCAGGACAGTTTAAATCAGCCCCAGCATTTT. Encoded protein: CSVQDSLNQPQHF.

This clone was observed a single time. The chain is built from TRBV19 and TRBJ2-4; a weak D match, TRBD2 (5 bases). The CDR3 contains 14 residues. In germline, CDR1 is LNHDA, CDR2 SQIVND (reference sequence). V dropped 3 bases and J dropped 0 bases, with 6 bases sitting between them. CDR3 loop: CASSIGKAKNIQYF. CDR3 nucleotides: TGTGCCAGTAGTATCGGGAAAGCCAAAAACATTCAGTACTTC.

The chain has TRBV27 and TRBJ1-1; D is perhaps TRBD1 (5 bases). Germline CDR1 reads MNHEY; CDR2 reads SMNVEV (reference sequence). The ends were cut back, 6 bases at V and 6 bases at J, with 20 bases in the middle. This CDR3 region has 15 residues. This CDR3 reads CASRSPGSGSSEAFF. The CDR3 nucleotides are TGTGCCAGCAGGTCCCCAGGGTCGGGTTCTTCTGAAGCTTTCTTT.

With regard to this clone: At one of its ends the junction is not consistent with the germline gene, which may arise from a read error. The chain links TRBV19 to TRBJ2-2; the D is unclear. The germline V gene has CDR1 LNHDA and CDR2 SQIVND (reference sequence). This CDR3 is built from 14 residues. The DNA of the CDR3 is TGTGCCAGCAGTAGAGTACTCAACACCGGGGAGCTGTTTTTT. This codes for CASSRVLNTGELFF.

The CDR3 is CASSLESGGYSGNTIYF. In DNA, the CDR3 is TGTGCCAGCAGCTTAGAATCGGGAGGGTACTCTGGAAACACCATATATTTT. The V gene is TRBV11-3, the J gene TRBJ1-3; D call uncertain. Germline CDR1 is SGHNT and CDR2 is YENEEA. The CDR3 contains 17 residues. V was clipped by 0 bases and J by 0 bases, with 12 bases between them.

The chain combines TRBV28 with TRBJ2-1, with 7 bases matching TRBD2. Trimming at V came to 1 base and at J to 8 bases, leaving 8 bases not matched to a gene. The V gene's germline CDR1 is MDHEN and CDR2 SYDVKM. This CDR3 region has 15 residues. This CDR3 is CASSLSPGSGDEQFF. The CDR3 nucleotides read TGTGCCAGCAGTTTATCCCCCGGGAGCGGGGATGAGCAGTTCTTC.

This rearrangement joins TRBV3-1 (or the pseudogene TRBV3-2) to TRBJ2-5; D gene ambiguous. V lost 0 bases, J lost 4 bases, and 3 bases lay in between. Germline lookup yields CDR1 LGHDT and CDR2 YNNKEL (reference sequence). The CDR3 sequence is 12 residues long. DNA for the CDR3: TGTGCCAGCAGCCAAGACCTAGAGACCCAGTACTTC. This sequence encodes CASSQDLETQYF.

The J gene is TRBJ1-3, the V gene TRBV19, with D unresolved. Germline V lookup: CDR1 LNHDA, CDR2 SQIVND (reference sequence). The CDR3 is 16 residues long. The germline V and J ends were trimmed by 1 base and 11 bases, with 21 bases remaining between them. The CDR3 DNA sequence: TGTGCCAGTAGTATAGCTGCTTGGACTCCCGGAGCGGCCATATATTTT. Its protein is CASSIAAWTPGAAIYF.

The V call is TRBV5-1, the J call TRBJ2-7, with D possibly being TRBD1 (6 bases). The CDR3 length is 14 residues. V lost 4 bases and J lost 0, with 11 bases in between. Germline V CDR1 and CDR2: SGHRS, YFSETQ. In DNA form, the CDR3 reads TGCGCCAGCAGCACCGGACAGTCCTCCTACGAGCAGTACTTC. As protein: CASSTGQSSYEQYF.

This clone was seen just once. V gene TRBV29-1 combines with J gene TRBJ2-7; TRBD2 matches 7 bases. J lost 0 bases, V lost 7 bases, and 9 bases had no gene match. Per the germline V gene, CDR1 is SQVTM and CDR2 is ANQGSEA. This CDR3 spans 14 amino acids. This CDR3 is CSASTGGISYEQYF. The CDR3 DNA is TGCAGCGCATCTACGGGAGGCATCTCCTACGAGCAGTACTTC.

The chain has TRBV29-1 and TRBJ2-7, with 8 positions matching TRBD1. This CDR3 spans 14 amino acids. Trimming cost V 6 bases and J 0 bases; bases outside gene matches: 7. The V gene's germline CDR1 is SQVTM and CDR2 ANQGSEA. Here the CDR3 reads CSVVGTGISYEQYF. Written as DNA, the CDR3 is TGCAGCGTCGTCGGGACAGGTATCTCCTACGAGCAGTACTTC.

The chain links TRBV2 to TRBJ2-1; D uncertain. The CDR3 length is 14 residues. Germline V gene sequence: CDR1 SNHLY, CDR2 FYNNEI. Trimming stripped 5 bases from V and 0 bases from J, with 8 bases between. The CDR3 here is CASSLDSSYNEQFF. In DNA form, the CDR3 reads TGTGCCAGCAGTTTAGATAGCTCCTACAATGAGCAGTTCTTC.

The chain is built from TRBV5-1 and TRBJ2-5; D is possibly TRBD1 (5 bases). The CDR3 extends over 14 amino acids. With 4 bases removed from V and 1 base from J, the gap between germline ends came to 11 bases. Germline CDR1 SGHRS, CDR2 YFSETQ. DNA for the CDR3: TGCGCCAGCAGCCTAGGACAAGTCCAAGAGACCCAGTACTTC. Translation: CASSLGQVQETQYF.

The chain joins TRBV28 to TRBJ1-2, with 10 bases that match TRBD1. Germline CDR1 and CDR2: MDHEN and SYDVKM. The CDR3 has 13 amino acids. Unmatched junction bases numbered 5, after V lost 6 bases and J lost 7 bases. The CDR3: CASRLRTGGGYTF. As DNA, the CDR3 is TGTGCCAGCAGACTAAGGACAGGGGGTGGCTACACCTTC.

The CDR3 nucleotides are TGTGCCAGCAGTTACTCGCGCCAGGGGGCCGGCTACACCTTC. This codes for CASSYSRQGAGYTF. The rearrangement links TRBV6-5 to TRBJ1-2; 8 bases line up with TRBD1. The CDR3 covers 14 residues. The J segment lost 8 bases and the V segment lost 0 bases, leaving 5 bases of the junction unmatched. Germline V CDR1 and CDR2: MNHEY, SVGAGI.